The rows below give T cell receptor beta chains drawn from one sample of a study of human T cells and chemical hapten exposure. TCRdb re-analysed the RACE reads in MiXCR, keeping a single row per CDR3 protein. The top ten hold around 15% of the sample, which has about 42,000 distinct CDR3 sequences, 9.6% seen once. Source: whole blood, taken in connection with sensitization to the hapten diphenylcyclopropenone (DPC). The origin of the receptors is a woman aged 25 to 39 with alopecia areata. Some clones in this sample may be carry-over from other donors' samples. CDR3s include the opening cysteine and the closing phenylalanine or tryptophan. A D gene is named only where the DNA matches it firmly. Clone size, where shown, is once, few, many, or a class for clones that have expanded.

j_call	d_call	clone_size	v_call	cdr3_nt	cdr3_aa
TRBJ2-2	TRBD2	-	TRBV5-4	TGTGCCAGCAGCCCACGACTAGCGGGTTTGAACACCGGGGAGCTGTTTTTT	CASSPRLAGLNTGELFF
TRBJ2-7	-	-	TRBV7-3	TGTGCCAGCAGCCCGGATCCGACTGTTCCCTACGAGCAGTACTTC	CASSPDPTVPYEQYF
TRBJ1-6	-	many	TRBV2	TGTGCCAGCATTCGAAAGAGGGACTCACCCCTCCACTTT	CASIRKRDSPLHF
TRBJ1-5	-	-	TRBV6-6	TGTGCCAGCAGTTACTCGGCAGGCAATCAGCCCCAGCATTTT	CASSYSAGNQPQHF
TRBJ1-6	-	few	TRBV20-1	TGCAGTGCCGAGGGGGGACCCGATTCACCCCTCCACTTT	CSAEGGPDSPLHF
TRBJ1-1	-	many	TRBV19	TGTGCCAGTAGTAGGCAGGGCGCGACTGAAGCTTTCTTT	CASSRQGATEAFF
TRBJ2-5	-	many	TRBV6-2/TRBV6-3	TGTGCCAGCAGTTACTCTTGGGGGAGAGGGAAGGAGACCCAGTACTTC	CASSYSWGRGKETQYF
TRBJ1-1	-	few	TRBV4-3	TGCGCCAGCAGCCCCCGTCCGCAGGCGCCCACTGAAGCTTTCTTT	CASSPRPQAPTEAFF
TRBJ1-1	-	-	TRBV12-3/TRBV12-4	TGTGCCAGCAGTTTAGGCAGGAGGAACACTGAAGCTTTCTTT	CASSLGRRNTEAFF
TRBJ2-5	-	few	TRBV2	TGTGCCAGCAGTATCCAAGAGACCCAGTACTTC	CASSIQETQYF
TRBJ1-5	-	few	TRBV11-1	TGTGCCAGCAGTCAGAACAGGGATCAGCCCCAGCATTTT	CASSQNRDQPQHF
TRBJ2-7	-	many	TRBV29-1	TGCAGCGCTCAAACGGACAGCTACGAGCAGTACTTC	CSAQTDSYEQYF
TRBJ2-3	TRBD2	-	TRBV2	TGTGCCAGCAGAGCTGGACTAGCCTCAGATACGCAGTATTTT	CASRAGLASDTQYF
TRBJ1-5	-	many	TRBV12-3/TRBV12-4	TGTGCCAGCAGTTTAGAGTTGGGGGCAGGGGATCAGCCCCAGCATTTT	CASSLELGAGDQPQHF
TRBJ2-1	-	many	TRBV6-5	TGTGCCAGCAGTTACGATCGCACAGCTTACAATGAGCAGTTCTTC	CASSYDRTAYNEQFF
TRBJ1-1	-	few	TRBV10-2	TGCGCCAGCAGTGAAACGTTCACTGAAGCTTTCTTT	CASSETFTEAFF
TRBJ1-1	-	many	TRBV5-5	TGTGCCAGCAGCCCCCAGTCCCTTTGGACTGAAGCTTTCTTT	CASSPQSLWTEAFF
TRBJ2-2	-	-	TRBV6-5	TGTGCCAGCAGTTACTCGACAAGTAACACCGGGGAGCTGTTTTTT	CASSYSTSNTGELFF
TRBJ2-3	TRBD2	-	TRBV2	TGTGCCAGCAGTCCAAGACTAGCGGGGGCAGATACGCAGTATTTT	CASSPRLAGADTQYF
TRBJ1-3	-	many	TRBV25-1	TGTGCCAGCAGTGAATCCAGAACCACCTCTGGAAACACCATATATTTT	CASSESRTTSGNTIYF
TRBJ2-5	-	many	TRBV2	TGTGCCAGCAAAAGGAGCCAAGAGACCCAGTACTTC	CASKRSQETQYF
TRBJ2-7	-	few	TRBV4-2	TGTGCCAGCAGCCAAGAGGACGAGCAGTACTTC	CASSQEDEQYF
TRBJ1-3	-	-	TRBV7-9	TGTGCCAGCAGCTTCAACCGACAAAACACCATATATTTT	CASSFNRQNTIYF
TRBJ1-6	-	few	TRBV6-2/TRBV6-3	TGTGCCAGCACCCGGGACGGTAATAATTCACCCCTCCACTTT	CASTRDGNNSPLHF
TRBJ2-6	-	few	TRBV2	TGTGCCAGCAGTGCACAGGTTTCTGGGGCCAACGTCCTGACTTTC	CASSAQVSGANVLTF
TRBJ2-3	TRBD2	few	TRBV11-2	TGTGCCAGCAGCTTAGAACTAGCGGGGGGGCTTGATACGCAGTATTTT	CASSLELAGGLDTQYF
TRBJ1-2	TRBD1	-	TRBV10-1	TGCGCCAGCACCCCGGGACAGGGGATTCGCGGTGGCTACACCTTC	CASTPGQGIRGGYTF
TRBJ2-7	-	-	TRBV20-1	TGCAGTGCTCCCCCCCTCTTAGGGAAGTACGAGCAGTACTTC	CSAPPLLGKYEQYF